This T cell receptor beta chain was recorded in a study of T cells in Graves' hyperthyroidism and ophthalmopathy. From RNA transcripts, TCR beta CDR3 regions were amplified. The primer set for the first-round RT-PCR of the TCR CDR3 was HTBI. TCRdb used MiXCR to reprocess the multiplex PCR reads, holding one entry per CDR3 protein. Altogether nearly 750,000 distinct CDR3 sequences are present, 35% being singletons, with the ten largest covering less than 40%. For this clonotype: Its antigen is undetermined. This could be a read error, since a much larger clone is one nucleotide away. Since no conserved phenylalanine or tryptophan closes the CDR3, a read error is the likely cause.

In germline, CDR1 is SGHAT, CDR2 FQDESV (reference sequence). This CDR3 spans 15 amino acids. Trimming removed 5 bases at V and 3 bases at J, with 16 bases between. Regarding the study as a whole: Blood shared most expanded thyroid clonotypes above 0.001.

Exclusion of a patient resulted from uncontrolled infection, other autoimmune disease, pregnancy or lactation. The study based diagnoses on clinical symptoms, serum thyroxine and TRAb, thyroid ultrasound and orbital computed tomography. The authors took PBMCs from 9.5 to 10 ml fresh peripheral blood. This sequence originates from a woman between 35 and 50 years old with Graves' hyperthyroidism. The chain has TRBV11-1 and TRBJ1-2, with D possibly matching TRBD1 (6 bases). The specimen was blood. The CDR3 DNA sequence: TGTGCCAGCAGCCCCTCAGGGGAAAGGGACTATGGCTACACCCTC. Translation: CASSPSGERDYGYTL.